Each of the 24 T cell receptor beta chains below was sequenced from the same sample in a study of T-cell memory formation after mild COVID-19. Via MiXCR, TCRdb re-called the 5' RACE reads, giving one row per CDR3 protein. Of hundreds of thousands of distinct CDR3 sequences detected, 18% appear once; the ten largest clones hold 12%. The source material was PBMCs or a T cell subset sorted from them (not recorded which). Every receptor here comes from an adult woman who had mild COVID-19 (a few samples of this study predate the infection). Cell type and time point are not known.

This clonotype was seen a handful of times. The rearrangement links TRBV7-9 to TRBJ2-7; D possibly uses TRBD1 or TRBD2 (5 bases each). The CDR3 runs 14 residues. Trimming pared 5 bases from V and 0 bases from J, leaving 11 bases between. Looked up from germline, CDR1 is SEHNR and CDR2 is FQNEAQ (reference sequence). The CDR3 sequence: CASSDGGGSYEQYF. The CDR3 bases are TGTGCCAGCAGCGACGGTGGGGGCTCCTACGAGCAGTACTTC.

CDR3: CASSPGLSVEQFF. CDR3 nucleotides: TGCGCCAGCAGCCCAGGGCTCTCGGTTGAGCAGTTCTTC. The chain is built from TRBV5-1 and TRBJ2-1; tentative D call: TRBD1 (5 bases). There are 13 residues in the CDR3. V was shortened by 4 bases and J by 9 bases, with 14 bases between the two germline ends. The V gene's germline CDR1 is SGHRS and CDR2 YFSETQ.

The rearrangement links TRBV5-1 to TRBJ2-7; 11 nucleotides match TRBD1. CDR1 and CDR2 (germline): SGHRS, YFSETQ. Trimming took 1 base from V and 4 from J; bases not matched to a gene: 4. CDR3 length equals 15 residues. The CDR3 loop reads CASSLTGQGEYEQYF. CDR3 sequence (DNA): TGCGCCAGCAGCTTGACGGGACAGGGGGAATACGAGCAGTACTTC.

This clonotype has more than one count but fewer than ten. The V gene is TRBV2, the J gene TRBJ1-2; TRBD1 is a possible D gene (5 bases). V shed 6 bases and J shed 0 bases, with 14 bases lying between them. Germline assignment: CDR1 SNHLY and CDR2 FYNNEI. CDR3 length equals 15 residues. The CDR3 is CASRAGLSANYGYTF. DNA for the CDR3: TGTGCCAGCAGGGCAGGGCTAAGCGCTAACTATGGCTACACCTTC.

This clonotype was detected a few times. This may come from a read error, since a much larger clone is one base off. The genes are TRBV6-2 or TRBV6-3 and TRBJ2-7, with D hard to call. The CDR3 is made up of 12 amino acids. Looked up from germline, CDR1 is MNHEY and CDR2 is SVGEGT. V lost 2 bases to trimming and J lost 0 bases, with 2 bases between them. The CDR3 region has the DNA TGTGCCAGCAGTTACCCCTCCTACGAGCAGTACTTC. Translated, it gives CASSYPSYEQYF.

This sequence joins TRBV7-9 and TRBJ2-5, with 7 positions matching TRBD2. CDR3 size: 19 residues. Germline lookup yields CDR1 SEHNR and CDR2 FQNEAQ (reference sequence). V shed 5 bases and J 1 base; nucleotides not matched to a gene: 19. This CDR3 is CASSPRQRQRGYLQETQYF. Written as DNA, the CDR3 is TGTGCCAGCAGCCCAAGGCAACGGCAGCGGGGATATCTCCAAGAGACCCAGTACTTC.

This clonotype was counted a few times. The CDR3 DNA reads TGTGCCAGCAGCGACCCGGGGGAACACTCTGGGGCCAACGTCCTGACTTTC. This sequence encodes CASSDPGEHSGANVLTF. V usage is TRBV4-2 and J usage is TRBJ2-6; weak D call: TRBD2 (6 bases). CDR1 LGHNA and CDR2 YNFKEQ come from the germline V gene. The CDR3 is 17 amino acids. The V end lost 5 bases, the J end lost 0 bases, and 14 bases lay between the germline ends.

This clonotype has more than one count but fewer than ten. The rearrangement joins TRBV4-3 to TRBJ1-6; D remains unclear. V gave up 0 bases and J gave up 11 bases, with 14 bases separating them. Germline values: CDR1 LGHNA, CDR2 YSLEER. The CDR3 consists of 15 residues. This CDR3 reads CASSQDSSGYAPLHF. The CDR3 coding sequence is TGCGCCAGCAGCCAAGATAGTTCCGGGTATGCACCCCTCCACTTT.

This clonotype occurred a few times. V usage is TRBV2 and J usage is TRBJ2-3; D call uncertain. In germline, CDR1 is SNHLY, CDR2 FYNNEI. V lost 5 bases and J 0 bases, leaving 15 bases between the germline ends. The CDR3 is made up of 16 amino acids. The CDR3 reads CASSRHLERSTDTQYF. The CDR3 nucleotides read TGTGCCAGCAGTCGACACCTAGAACGTAGCACAGATACGCAGTATTTT.

This clonotype was counted between two and nine times. The chain joins TRBV7-2 to TRBJ2-1; 12 positions agree with TRBD2. The CDR3 contains 16 residues. Germline V gene lookup returns CDR1 SGHTA and CDR2 FQGNSA. V lost 1 base to trimming and J lost 10 bases; unmatched junction nucleotides: 8. The CDR3 sequence is CASSLGTSGRQGEQFF. DNA for the CDR3: TGTGCCAGCAGCTTAGGAACTAGCGGGAGGCAGGGAGAGCAGTTCTTC.

J is TRBJ1-6 and V is TRBV27; 9 bases align to TRBD1. V shed 5 bases and J 7 bases; nucleotides not matched to a gene: 9. The CDR3 length is 16 residues. Looked up from germline, CDR1 is MNHEY and CDR2 is SMNVEV (reference sequence). This CDR3 reads CASSRDRGTANSPLHF. Written as DNA, the CDR3 is TGTGCCAGCAGTCGCGACAGGGGGACGGCCAATTCACCCCTCCACTTT.

This clonotype was found a few times. This sequence joins TRBV15 and TRBJ1-1; D not certain. The germline gives CDR1 LNHNV, CDR2 YYDKDF (reference sequence). With 5 bases removed from V and 0 bases from J, the gap between germline ends came to 7 bases. The CDR3 has 13 residues. The CDR3 DNA reads TGTGCCACCAGCGACCGATTGAACACTGAAGCTTTCTTT. Translated: CATSDRLNTEAFF.

The sample holds a few counts of this clonotype. The chain is built from TRBV7-2 and TRBJ2-2, with D perhaps given as TRBD1 or TRBD2 (6 bases each). The ends were cut back, 5 bases at V and 4 bases at J, with 11 bases in the middle. The length of the CDR3 is 14 residues. Looked up from germline, CDR1 is SGHTA and CDR2 is FQGNSA. The CDR3, as DNA: TGTGCCAGCAGCCACGGAGGGGGCACCGGGGAGCTGTTTTTT. It specifies CASSHGGGTGELFF.

This clonotype was seen a handful of times. The chain employs TRBV27 and TRBJ1-4, with D possibly TRBD1 on 5 matching bases. CDR3 length: 15 amino acids. Germline V CDR1 and CDR2: MNHEY, SMNVEV (reference sequence). Trimming stripped 7 bases from V and 5 bases from J, with 17 bases between. The CDR3 coding sequence is TGTGCCAGCACCCCCTGGGGGGGTAGAAATGAAAAACTGTTTTTT. Translating it yields CASTPWGGRNEKLFF.

This clonotype was seen more than once but under ten times. This chain uses TRBV3-1 with TRBJ2-1, with 11 bases matching TRBD2. There are 15 residues in the CDR3. Germline loops: CDR1 LGHDT, CDR2 YNNKEL (reference sequence). V lost 5 bases and J lost 5; bases outside the gene matches: 5. CDR3 sequence reads: CASSISGGANNEQFF. CDR3 bases: TGTGCCAGCAGCATTAGCGGGGGGGCGAACAATGAGCAGTTCTTC.

This clonotype was observed a handful of times. The J gene is TRBJ1-5, the V gene TRBV6-5; maybe TRBD1 (6 bases). The V end lost 3 bases, the J end lost 5 bases, and 8 bases lay between the germline ends. The CDR3 is 13 amino acids. CDR1 is MNHEY, CDR2 SVGAGI, per germline. Written as DNA, the CDR3 is TGTGCCAGCAGTTATGCAGGGGATCAGCCCCAGCATTTT. Its protein is CASSYAGDQPQHF.

This clonotype was detected a few times. DNA of the CDR3: TGCGCCAGCAGCCAAGAGTTGAGGCCGGGGGAGACCCAGTACTTC. This codes for CASSQELRPGETQYF. The rearrangement links TRBV4-1 to TRBJ2-5; the D gene is possibly TRBD2 (5 bases). The CDR3 contains 15 residues. V was shortened by 0 bases and J by 5 bases, with 13 bases between the two germline ends. In germline, CDR1 is MGHRA, CDR2 YSYEKL.

This clonotype was detected a few times. The DNA for the CDR3 is TGCAGTGCTAGAGATATTAGTCGGAGTCCGCAGTATTTT. This codes for CSARDISRSPQYF. V usage is TRBV20-1 and J usage is TRBJ2-3; D is undetermined. The length of the CDR3 is 13 residues. The V gene lost 0 bases and the J gene lost 10 bases, with 14 bases spanning the gap. Germline V lookup: CDR1 DFQATT, CDR2 SNEGSKA (reference sequence).

The rearrangement links TRBV5-5 to TRBJ2-3; no reliable D call. Deletions cut 3 bases from V and 0 bases from J, with 8 bases between. Germline V gene lookup returns CDR1 SGHKS and CDR2 YYEKEE (reference sequence). The CDR3 extends over 14 amino acids. The CDR3 reads CASSWLSSTDTQYF. The DNA for the CDR3 is TGTGCCAGCAGCTGGCTCTCTAGCACAGATACGCAGTATTTT. The full variable domain, in which reference TRBV5-5 and TRBJ2-3 provide the parts outside the CDR3, is DAGVTQSPTHLIKTRGQQVTLRCSPISGHKSVSWYQQVLGQGPQFIFQYYEKEERGRGNFPDRFSARQFPNYSSELNVNALLLGDSALYLCASSWLSSTDTQYFGPGTRLTVL.

The rearrangement uses TRBV7-2 and TRBJ1-6, with D unclear. V lost 5 bases and J lost 4, with 21 bases in between. This CDR3 has 18 residues. Germline loops: CDR1 SGHTA, CDR2 FQGNSA. The CDR3 DNA reads TGTGCCAGCAGCCCGCAACCTGGAGGATCCCGGTATAATTCACCCCTCCACTTT. Protein: CASSPQPGGSRYNSPLHF.

This clonotype was detected only a few times. The genes are TRBV11-2 and TRBJ2-7, with D perhaps TRBD1 (5 bases). This CDR3 contains 17 residues. Per germline, CDR1 SGHAT and CDR2 FQNNGV. Trimming pared 3 bases from V and 7 bases from J, leaving 25 bases between. The CDR3 sequence is CASSFSLNWGREGEQYF. The CDR3 bases are TGTGCCAGCAGCTTTTCCCTCAATTGGGGCAGGGAAGGGGAGCAGTACTTC. The full variable domain, completed using reference TRBV11-2 and TRBJ2-7, is EAGVAQSPRYKIIEKRQSVAFWCNPISGHATLYWYQQILGQGPKLLIQFQNNGVVDDSQLPKDRFSAERLKGVDSTLKIQPAKLEDSAVYLCASSFSLNWGREGEQYFGPGTRLTVT.

This clonotype was counted a few times. This sequence joins TRBV27 and TRBJ2-7, with a possible D match to TRBD1 (6 bases). The CDR3 sequence is 14 residues long. Trimming left V 3 bases short and J 5 bases short, with 14 bases between. In germline, CDR1 is MNHEY, CDR2 SMNVEV (reference sequence). As DNA, the CDR3 is TGTGCCAGCAGTTTCTCTGACAGGTACCACGAGCAGTACTTC. This codes for CASSFSDRYHEQYF.

This clonotype was counted many times. The J gene is TRBJ2-1, the V gene TRBV6-2 or TRBV6-3; D might be TRBD1 or TRBD2, each matching 5 bases. The V and J ends lost 4 bases and 5 bases respectively, with 15 bases between them. The CDR3 extends over 15 amino acids. CDR1 and CDR2 from the germline V gene are MNHEY and SVGEGT. This CDR3 reads CASSSEGLVNNEQFF. For the CDR3, the DNA is TGTGCCAGCAGTTCCGAGGGGCTAGTCAACAATGAGCAGTTCTTC.

This clonotype was seen at least ten times. The V and J genes are TRBV9 and TRBJ2-7, with 7 nucleotides matching TRBD2. V shed 2 bases, J shed 3 bases, and the junction held 8 bases outside the gene matches. The CDR3 runs to 15 residues. Germline values: CDR1 SGDLS, CDR2 YYNGEE. The CDR3 DNA reads TGTGCCAGCAGCGTGGGGGGGACCCCCGTCTACGAGCAGTACTTC. Protein product: CASSVGGTPVYEQYF.